This record looks at one T cell receptor (beta chain) sequence and its context. As processed by the authors: Reference gene primers were amplified, and this amplification served to estimate nucleated cell counts. The table came from immunoSEQ multiplex PCR; TCRdb's copy has only in-frame clones and leaves some out. From that table come the V and J calls and clone size; the DNA was used to work out D and trimming. This table holds around 100,000 clones, roughly nine tenths found once. The data originate from a study of blood T cell repertoires in COVID-19. Whole-study context: The cDNA or gDNA used as material had been derived from T cells, B-cell-depleted T cells, or PBMCs.

Trimming took off 2 bases at V and 2 bases at J, with 11 bases between the two ends. CDR1 is MNHEY, CDR2 SVGAGI, per germline. The CDR3 runs 15 residues. The receptor was derived from a man between 50 and 59 years old with active COVID-19. The specimen sequenced was peripheral blood. This sequence joins TRBV6-5 and TRBJ2-3; D not resolved. The CDR3 reads CASSYRSRSTDTQYF. CDR3 sequence (DNA): TGTGCCAGCAGTTACCGGTCCAGGTCCACAGATACGCAGTATTTT.